This T cell receptor (beta chain) was identified during a study of blood T cells in healthy people across ages. Findings and limits, study-wide: No one knew whether donors had CMV, which possibly confounded expanded clonotype changes. Strong correlation existed between TCR beta diversity and naive T cell percentage.

Germline CDR1 reads SEHNR; CDR2 reads FQNEAQ (reference sequence). V trimming: 11 bases; J trimming: 5 bases; junction bases outside the gene matches: 9. The CDR3 consists of 14 residues. To note about this clonotype: Its antigen remains unidentified.

Donors gave about 9.3 milliliters of peripheral blood apiece. A sample-barcoded 5' primer and a J-beta primer mix were used in a second PCR of about 6 to 12 cycles. Tagging of each cDNA molecule was performed by a template-switch adaptor with 12 random nucleotides. TCRdb reanalysed the 5' RACE reads using MiXCR and keeps one entry per CDR3 protein. The sample records over a million distinct CDR3 sequences, 40% to 50% being singletons. Sequencing was performed on blood. The J gene is TRBJ2-1, the V gene TRBV7-9; 10 bases are a match to TRBD2. This TCR came from a woman in her fifties or sixties in good health. The CDR3 loop is CAGQLAGINNEQFF. The CDR3 DNA reads as TGTGCCGGCCAACTAGCGGGAATAAACAATGAGCAGTTCTTC. The full variable domain, its missing parts supplied by reference TRBV7-9 and TRBJ2-1, is DTGVSQNPRHKITKRGQNVTFRCDPISEHNRLYWYRQTLGQGPEFLTYFQNEAQLEKSRLLSDRFSAERPKGSFSTLEIQRTEQGDSAMYLCAGQLAGINNEQFFGPGTRLTVL.